These T cell receptor beta chains were read from a single sample in a study of T cell responses to AZD1222 COVID-19 vaccine. TCRdb keeps only in-frame clones here, not all; method: immunoSEQ multiplex PCR. The data show fewer than 90,000 clones, roughly nine tenths seen once. The source material was peripheral blood, sampled on day 0 of AZD1222 vaccination. These receptors were obtained from an adult in good health. Both conserved end residues are part of each CDR3. A D gene is named only where the DNA matches it firmly. Only some rows state a clone size, as once, few, many or a class for expanded clones.

abundance: -; v_gene: TRBV24-1; d_gene: -; j_gene: TRBJ2-2; CDR3aa: CATSKWGNGNTGELFF; CDR3nt: TGTGCCACCAGCAAGTGGGGGAACGGGAACACCGGGGAGCTGTTTTTT
abundance: -; v_gene: TRBV9; d_gene: TRBD2; j_gene: TRBJ2-1; CDR3aa: CASSRGTSGTSYNEQFF; CDR3nt: TGTGCCAGCAGCCGAGGGACTAGCGGGACCTCCTACAATGAGCAGTTCTTC
abundance: -; v_gene: TRBV5-4; d_gene: TRBD2; j_gene: TRBJ2-3; CDR3aa: CASSVGTSGRVDTQYF; CDR3nt: TGTGCCAGCAGCGTGGGGACTAGCGGGAGAGTGGATACGCAGTATTTT
abundance: -; v_gene: TRBV19; d_gene: -; j_gene: TRBJ1-1; CDR3aa: CASGPRLAGSTEAFF; CDR3nt: TGTGCCAGTGGCCCCCGATTGGCAGGGAGCACTGAAGCTTTCTTT
abundance: -; v_gene: TRBV28; d_gene: -; j_gene: TRBJ2-7; CDR3aa: CASSSSPGLGSLYGDEQYF; CDR3nt: TGTGCCAGCAGTTCCTCACCGGGACTGGGCTCACTCTATGGGGACGAGCAGTACTTC
abundance: -; v_gene: TRBV19; d_gene: TRBD1; j_gene: TRBJ1-5; CDR3aa: CASGTVNQPQHF; CDR3nt: TGTGCCAGCGGGACAGTCAATCAGCCCCAGCATTTT
abundance: few; v_gene: TRBV2; d_gene: -; j_gene: TRBJ1-5; CDR3aa: CASSPIQPGAQPQHF; CDR3nt: TGTGCCAGCAGTCCAATCCAGCCGGGGGCTCAGCCCCAGCATTTT
abundance: -; v_gene: TRBV20-1; d_gene: -; j_gene: TRBJ2-3; CDR3aa: CSASPLAADTQYF; CDR3nt: TGCAGTGCTAGTCCCCTAGCTGCAGATACGCAGTATTTT
abundance: once; v_gene: TRBV28; d_gene: -; j_gene: TRBJ1-2; CDR3aa: CASSPTANYGYTF; CDR3nt: TGTGCCAGCAGCCCAACGGCTAACTATGGCTACACCTTC
abundance: -; v_gene: TRBV6-2/TRBV6-3; d_gene: -; j_gene: TRBJ2-2; CDR3aa: CASSYSSIGTNTGELFF; CDR3nt: TGTGCCAGCAGTTACTCCTCCATCGGGACGAACACCGGGGAGCTGTTTTTT
abundance: -; v_gene: TRBV6-5; d_gene: -; j_gene: TRBJ1-2; CDR3aa: CASSSGQGVEGYTF; CDR3nt: TGTGCCAGCAGTTCGGGGCAGGGTGTGGAAGGCTACACCTTC
abundance: -; v_gene: TRBV5-8; d_gene: -; j_gene: TRBJ1-4; CDR3aa: CASSLERAAKLFF; CDR3nt: TGTGCCAGCAGCTTGGAAAGGGCGGCAAAACTGTTTTTT
abundance: -; v_gene: TRBV11-2; d_gene: -; j_gene: TRBJ1-5; CDR3aa: CASSLAGEGGQPQHF; CDR3nt: TGTGCCAGCAGCTTAGCAGGGGAAGGGGGTCAGCCCCAGCATTTT
abundance: -; v_gene: TRBV9; d_gene: -; j_gene: TRBJ2-1; CDR3aa: CASSGPRDSLFGNEQFF; CDR3nt: TGTGCCAGCAGCGGTCCCCGGGACTCTTTATTTGGCAATGAGCAGTTCTTC
abundance: -; v_gene: TRBV24-1; d_gene: -; j_gene: TRBJ1-1; CDR3aa: CATSGGNTEAFF; CDR3nt: TGTGCCACCAGTGGCGGGAACACTGAAGCTTTCTTT
abundance: once; v_gene: TRBV13; d_gene: TRBD1; j_gene: TRBJ2-3; CDR3aa: CASSFLGQGRPDTQYF; CDR3nt: TGTGCCAGCAGCTTTCTAGGACAGGGGAGGCCAGATACGCAGTATTTT
abundance: -; v_gene: TRBV11-1; d_gene: -; j_gene: TRBJ2-1; CDR3aa: CASSLGGSFYNEQFF; CDR3nt: TGTGCCAGCAGCTTAGGTGGGAGCTTCTACAATGAGCAGTTCTTC
abundance: -; v_gene: TRBV24-1; d_gene: -; j_gene: TRBJ1-1; CDR3aa: CATRRAGEAEAFF; CDR3nt: TGTGCCACCAGGAGGGCAGGGGAGGCTGAAGCTTTCTTT
abundance: -; v_gene: TRBV5-1; d_gene: -; j_gene: TRBJ2-5; CDR3aa: CASSSRGAGYQETQYF; CDR3nt: TGCGCCAGCAGCTCTCGCGGGGCAGGGTACCAAGAGACCCAGTACTTC
abundance: once; v_gene: TRBV30; d_gene: -; j_gene: TRBJ1-1; CDR3aa: CAWSTSIAFF; CDR3nt: TGTGCCTGGAGCACCTCGATCGCTTTCTTT
abundance: -; v_gene: TRBV27; d_gene: TRBD2; j_gene: TRBJ2-2; CDR3aa: CAIRGTSGSTGELFF; CDR3nt: TGTGCCATCCGCGGGACTAGCGGATCCACCGGGGAGCTGTTTTTT
abundance: -; v_gene: TRBV7-9; d_gene: TRBD2; j_gene: TRBJ2-6; CDR3aa: CASSADRVAGESGANVLTF; CDR3nt: TGTGCCAGCAGCGCCGACAGGGTAGCGGGAGAGTCTGGGGCCAACGTCCTGACTTTC
abundance: -; v_gene: TRBV12-3/TRBV12-4; d_gene: -; j_gene: TRBJ1-2; CDR3aa: CATSRIDGYTF; CDR3nt: TGTGCCACTTCTCGGATAGATGGCTACACCTTC
abundance: -; v_gene: TRBV24-1; d_gene: -; j_gene: TRBJ1-2; CDR3aa: CATSDSDTNYGYTF; CDR3nt: TGTGCCACCAGTGATTCCGACACAAACTATGGCTACACCTTC